The 5 T cell receptor beta chains presented below share a single source sample, sequenced in a study of human T cells and chemical hapten exposure. Regarding time point: patch test 3, about 24 weeks after DPC sensitization. Specified treatment: therapeutic diphenylcyclopropenone sensitization with weekly scalp DPC. TCRdb ran MiXCR on the RACE reads and lists one entry per CDR3 protein. The data hold roughly 130,000 distinct CDR3 sequences, with around 10% observed a single time. The sequencing here drew on whole blood, taken in connection with sensitization to the hapten diphenylcyclopropenone (DPC). The receptors were gathered from a woman between 45 and 65 years old with alopecia areata. Some clones in this sample may be carry-over from other donors' samples.

The chain carries TRBV28 and TRBJ1-2; D unclear. The CDR3 contains 12 residues. The germline V gene encodes CDR1 MDHEN and CDR2 SYDVKM. Trimming removed 2 bases at V and 4 bases at J, with 5 bases between. CDR3 sequence reads: CASSLRVYGYTF. The CDR3 bases are TGTGCCAGCAGTTTAAGGGTCTATGGCTACACCTTC.

This chain links TRBV5-1 with TRBJ2-7; 7 nucleotides match TRBD1. The CDR3 has 13 residues. V gave up 4 bases and J gave up 4 bases; unmatched junction bases: 5. CDR1 SGHRS and CDR2 YFSETQ come from the germline V gene. The CDR3, as DNA: TGCGCCAGCAGCATCGACAGGGAATACGAGCAGTACTTC. As protein: CASSIDREYEQYF.

The J gene is TRBJ2-5, the V gene TRBV10-3, with D possibly matching TRBD2 (5 bases). In germline, CDR1 is ENHRY, CDR2 SYGVKD. The CDR3 is 13 amino acids. Deletions cut 10 bases from V and 5 bases from J, with 17 bases between. CDR3 amino acids: CATSRGRLETQYF. CDR3 nucleotides: TGTGCCACATCCCGGGGAAGGTTGGAGACCCAGTACTTC.

The chain recombines TRBV5-4 with TRBJ1-6; D gene ambiguous. Between the trimmed V and J ends, which lost 0 bases and 0 bases, there was a span of 10 bases. Germline V gene data show CDR1 as SGHNT and CDR2 as YYREEE (reference sequence). CDR3 size: 17 residues. The CDR3 loop is CASSLVVGSSYNSPLHF. The CDR3 bases are TGTGCCAGCAGCTTGGTGGTGGGTAGCTCCTATAATTCACCCCTCCACTTT.

There are many counts of this clonotype. This chain uses TRBV19 with TRBJ1-2; the D gene is possibly TRBD1 (5 bases). The CDR3 consists of 15 residues. Germline CDR1 LNHDA, CDR2 SQIVND (reference sequence). Trimming took 7 bases from V and 2 from J, leaving 17 bases between them. CDR3 sequence (DNA): TGTGCCAGTAAGGGGCAGATCTCAACCAACTATGGCTACACCTTC. Its protein product is CASKGQISTNYGYTF.